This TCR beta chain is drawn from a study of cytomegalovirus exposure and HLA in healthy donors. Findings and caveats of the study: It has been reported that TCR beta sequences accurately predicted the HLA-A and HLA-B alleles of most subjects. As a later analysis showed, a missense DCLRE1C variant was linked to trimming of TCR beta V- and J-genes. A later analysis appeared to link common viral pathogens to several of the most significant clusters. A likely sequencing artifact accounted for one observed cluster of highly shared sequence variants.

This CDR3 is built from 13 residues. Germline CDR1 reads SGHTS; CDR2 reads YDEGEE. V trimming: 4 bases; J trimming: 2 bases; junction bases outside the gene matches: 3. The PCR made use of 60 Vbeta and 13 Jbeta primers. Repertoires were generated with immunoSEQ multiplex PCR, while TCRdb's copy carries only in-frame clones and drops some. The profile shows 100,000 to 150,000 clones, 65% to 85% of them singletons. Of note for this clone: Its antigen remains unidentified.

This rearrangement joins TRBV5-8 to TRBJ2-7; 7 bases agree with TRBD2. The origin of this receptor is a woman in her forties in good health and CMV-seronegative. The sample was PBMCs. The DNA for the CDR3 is TGTGCCAGCAGCGCCGGACTAGCCTACGAGCAGTACTTC. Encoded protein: CASSAGLAYEQYF.